These T cell receptor beta chains were read from a single sample in a study of shared clonotypes between healthy human individuals. Libraries were prepared by immunoSEQ multiplex PCR; TCRdb keeps only in-frame clonotypes and omits some of them. The repertoire holds roughly 2,500,000 clones, roughly 93% seen once, with more than 0.35% in the top ten. Source material: naive CD4+ T cells from PBMCs. These TCRs come from a man younger than 35 in good health. Some clones in this sample may be carry-over from other donors' samples. The CDR3 runs from the conserved cysteine through the conserved F or W. The D gene is left open where the match is weak. The size field is filled for only some rows; it gives once, few, many or a size class.

j_call | d_call | clone_size | v_call | cdr3_aa | cdr3_nt
TRBJ2-5 | TRBD2 | - | TRBV7-3 | CASSATSGSGTETQYF | TGTGCCAGCAGTGCGACTAGCGGGAGCGGGACGGAGACCCAGTACTTC
TRBJ2-7 | - | - | TRBV28 | CASRTTGSSYEQYF | TGTGCCAGCAGAACTACCGGGTCTTCATACGAGCAGTACTTC
TRBJ2-2 | TRBD2 | - | TRBV9 | CASSASGSSTGELFF | TGTGCCAGCAGCGCTAGCGGGAGTAGTACCGGGGAGCTGTTTTTT
TRBJ2-7 | - | - | TRBV6-1 | CASKAGLSYEQYF | TGTGCCAGCAAGGCAGGTCTCTCCTACGAGCAGTACTTC
TRBJ2-6 | TRBD1 | - | TRBV5-6 | CASSFSIGTASSGANVLTF | TGTGCCAGCAGCTTTTCCATTGGGACAGCTAGCTCTGGGGCCAACGTCCTGACTTTC
TRBJ2-7 | - | - | TRBV15 | CATSRGGTNYEQYF | TGTGCCACCAGCAGAGGCGGAACCAACTACGAGCAGTACTTC
TRBJ2-3 | TRBD2 | few | TRBV7-6 | CASSPAGGPTDTQYF | TGTGCCAGCAGCCCAGCGGGAGGGCCCACAGATACGCAGTATTTT
TRBJ2-5 | - | - | TRBV4-1 | CASSQDQGETQYF | TGCGCCAGCAGCCAAGATCAGGGGGAGACCCAGTACTTC
TRBJ2-2 | TRBD2 | - | TRBV11-3 | CASSYEGTSPGELFF | TGTGCCAGCAGCTACGAGGGGACTAGTCCCGGGGAGCTGTTTTTT
TRBJ1-2 | - | - | TRBV7-8 | CASSLGKGWRGYTF | TGTGCCAGCAGCTTAGGAAAGGGGTGGCGGGGCTACACCTTC
TRBJ1-2 | - | - | TRBV10-3 | CAIRGSVWGYTF | TGTGCCATCAGGGGTTCCGTCTGGGGCTACACCTTC